This T cell receptor (beta chain) appears in the sequencing data of a study of CD8 T cells in ankylosing spondylitis. Study conclusions and caveats: In synovial fluid and blood from reactive arthritis, some motif variants were previously reported. Significant enrichment of disease-linked clones was reported in matched ankylosing spondylitis synovial fluid. Disease-linked clones displayed a CD8+ phenotype and appeared relatively rarely in peripheral blood. Made up of 7 to 9 highly homologous variants, a TCR beta motif appeared characteristic of ankylosing spondylitis blood.

For this clonotype: Its target is not known.

Libraries of TCR beta came from quantitative 5'-RACE with molecular barcodes. MiXCR, applied by TCRdb to the 5' RACE reads, yields one record per CDR3 protein. Among more than 600,000 distinct CDR3 sequences listed, roughly 19% were seen once. This CDR3 is built from 13 residues. Trimming left V 2 bases short and J 15 bases short, with 17 bases between. Germline V gene sequence: CDR1 MNHEY, CDR2 SVGAGI. The clonotype originates from a male donor with ankylosing spondylitis. Specimen: blood, either unsorted or a sorted T cell fraction (not recorded which). V is TRBV6-5 and J is TRBJ2-1; perhaps TRBD1 as D (6 bases). The DNA for the CDR3 is TGTGCCAGCAGTTACGCAACAGGGTTAAGGCTGTTCTTC. It encodes CASSYATGLRLFF.